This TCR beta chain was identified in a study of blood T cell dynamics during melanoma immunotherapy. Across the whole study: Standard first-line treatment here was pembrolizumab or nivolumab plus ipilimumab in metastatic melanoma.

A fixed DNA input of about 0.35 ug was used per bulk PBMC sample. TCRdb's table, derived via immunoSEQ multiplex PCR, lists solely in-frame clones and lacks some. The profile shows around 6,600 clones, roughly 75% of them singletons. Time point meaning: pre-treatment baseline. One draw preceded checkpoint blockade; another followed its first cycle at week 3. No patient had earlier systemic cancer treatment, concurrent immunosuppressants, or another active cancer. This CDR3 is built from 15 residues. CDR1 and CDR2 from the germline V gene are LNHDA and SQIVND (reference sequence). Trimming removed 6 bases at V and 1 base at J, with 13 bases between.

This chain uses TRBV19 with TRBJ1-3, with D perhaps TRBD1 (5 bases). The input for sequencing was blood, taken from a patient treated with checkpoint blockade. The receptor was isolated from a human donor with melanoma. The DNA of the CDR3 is TGTGCCAGTAGCCCGGGACGTGTTTCTGGAAACACCATATATTTT. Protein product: CASSPGRVSGNTIYF.